What follows is one TCR beta chain and its context. Its target is not known. This specimen comes from a study of vaccination effects on CD4 cells after COVID-19. Broader study findings: Clones of infection and vaccine origin contracted markedly late after vaccination. Following vaccination, convalescents' spike-reactive clones were mostly new ones induced by the vaccine. Convalescent patients numbered few in the study; early post-infection timepoints were missing entirely.

CDR3 length: 16 amino acids. V lost 2 bases, J lost 0 bases, and 11 bases lay in between. The germline CDR1 and CDR2 sequences are SNHLY and FYNNEI. Produced via immunoSEQ multiplex PCR; TCRdb's table is partial and in-frame only. The sample shows some 35,000 clones, about 78% of them seen only once. CD4+ T cells specific for antigen were expanded with viral peptide pools by the ViraFEST assay before sequencing. Following culture for about ten days, CD4+ T cells were isolated. SARS-CoV-2 infected the person between March and December 2020, as confirmed by PCR. IL-2 medium was substituted for half the medium on days 3 and 7.

The V and J genes are TRBV2 and TRBJ1-5; D is ambiguous. Sequencing was performed on CD4+ T cells from PBMCs cultured with HCoV-NL63 spike peptides, taken before COVID-19 vaccination. The clonotype comes from a human donor who had a prior SARS-CoV-2 infection. The CDR3 DNA is TGTGCCAGCAGTGAACGTACAGTTTATAGCAATCAGCCCCAGCATTTT. Its protein is CASSERTVYSNQPQHF.